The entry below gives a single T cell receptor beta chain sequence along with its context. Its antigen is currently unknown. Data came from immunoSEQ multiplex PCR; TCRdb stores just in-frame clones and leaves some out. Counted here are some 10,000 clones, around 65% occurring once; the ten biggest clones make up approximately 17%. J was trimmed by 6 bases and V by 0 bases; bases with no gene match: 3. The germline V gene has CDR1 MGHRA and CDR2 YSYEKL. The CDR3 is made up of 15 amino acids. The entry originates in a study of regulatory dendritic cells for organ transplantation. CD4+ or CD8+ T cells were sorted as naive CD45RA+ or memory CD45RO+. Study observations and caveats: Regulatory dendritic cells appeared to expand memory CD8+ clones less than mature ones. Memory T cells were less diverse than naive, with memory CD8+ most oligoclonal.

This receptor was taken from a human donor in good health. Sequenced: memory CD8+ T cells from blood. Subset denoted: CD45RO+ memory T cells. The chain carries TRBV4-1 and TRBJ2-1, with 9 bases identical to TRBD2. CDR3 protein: CASSQDQRGANEQFF. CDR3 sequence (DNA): TGCGCCAGCAGCCAAGATCAGCGGGGGGCCAATGAGCAGTTCTTC.